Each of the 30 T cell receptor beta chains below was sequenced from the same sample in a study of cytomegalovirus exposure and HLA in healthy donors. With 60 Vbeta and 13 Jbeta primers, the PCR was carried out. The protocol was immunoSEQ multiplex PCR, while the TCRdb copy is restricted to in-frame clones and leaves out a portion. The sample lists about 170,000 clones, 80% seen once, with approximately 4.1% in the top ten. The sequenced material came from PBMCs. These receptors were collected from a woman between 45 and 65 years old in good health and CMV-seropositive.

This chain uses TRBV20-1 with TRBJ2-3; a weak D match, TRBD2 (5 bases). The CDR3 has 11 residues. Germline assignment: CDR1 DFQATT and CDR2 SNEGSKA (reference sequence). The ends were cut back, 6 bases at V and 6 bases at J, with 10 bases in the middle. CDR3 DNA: TGCAGTGCCCGGGATTCGGATACGCAGTATTTT. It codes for CSARDSDTQYF.

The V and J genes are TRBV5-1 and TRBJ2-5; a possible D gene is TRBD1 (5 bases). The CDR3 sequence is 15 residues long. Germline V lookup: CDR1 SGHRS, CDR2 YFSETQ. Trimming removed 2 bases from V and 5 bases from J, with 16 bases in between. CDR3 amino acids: CASSFSTAGHETQYF. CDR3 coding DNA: TGCGCCAGCAGCTTCAGTACGGCAGGGCACGAGACCCAGTACTTC.

The CDR3 DNA is TGCGCCAGCAGCCCTAGGGGGGGCCTTCAGCCCCAGCATTTT. Its translation is CASSPRGGLQPQHF. V gene TRBV5-1 combines with J gene TRBJ1-5, with D tentatively TRBD1 (6 bases). Germline assignment: CDR1 SGHRS and CDR2 YFSETQ. Trimming cost V 4 bases and J 6 bases, with 14 bases left between them. This CDR3 comprises 14 residues.

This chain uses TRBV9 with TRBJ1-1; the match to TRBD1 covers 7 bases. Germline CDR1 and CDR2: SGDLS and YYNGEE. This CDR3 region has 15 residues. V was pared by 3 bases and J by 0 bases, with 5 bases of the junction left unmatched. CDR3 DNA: TGTGCCAGCAGCGACCTACAGGGGTTGAACACTGAAGCTTTCTTT. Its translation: CASSDLQGLNTEAFF.

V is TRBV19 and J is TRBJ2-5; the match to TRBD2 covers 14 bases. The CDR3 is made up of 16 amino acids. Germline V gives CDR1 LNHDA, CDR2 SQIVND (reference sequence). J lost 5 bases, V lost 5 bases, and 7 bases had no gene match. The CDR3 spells CASSLWTSGGQETQYF. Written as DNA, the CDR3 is TGTGCCAGTAGTCTCTGGACTAGCGGGGGGCAGGAGACCCAGTACTTC.

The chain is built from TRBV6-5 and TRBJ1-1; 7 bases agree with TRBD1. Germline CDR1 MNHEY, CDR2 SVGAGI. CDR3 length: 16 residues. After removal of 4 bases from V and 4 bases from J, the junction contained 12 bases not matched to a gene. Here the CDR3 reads CASSWNRDSVTTEAFF. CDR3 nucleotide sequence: TGTGCCAGCAGTTGGAACCGGGACAGCGTTACCACTGAAGCTTTCTTT.

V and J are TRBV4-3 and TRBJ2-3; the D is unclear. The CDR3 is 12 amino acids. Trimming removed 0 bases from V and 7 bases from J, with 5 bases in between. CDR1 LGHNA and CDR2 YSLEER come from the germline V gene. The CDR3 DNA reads TGCGCCAGCAGCCAAGATCAGTATACGCAGTATTTT. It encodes CASSQDQYTQYF.

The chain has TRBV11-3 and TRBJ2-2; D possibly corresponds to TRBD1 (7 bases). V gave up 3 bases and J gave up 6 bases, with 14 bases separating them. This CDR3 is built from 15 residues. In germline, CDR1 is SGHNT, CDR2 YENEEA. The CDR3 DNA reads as TGTGCCAGCAGCTTCGTCCAGGGGGAGGCCGGGGAGCTGTTTTTT. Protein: CASSFVQGEAGELFF.

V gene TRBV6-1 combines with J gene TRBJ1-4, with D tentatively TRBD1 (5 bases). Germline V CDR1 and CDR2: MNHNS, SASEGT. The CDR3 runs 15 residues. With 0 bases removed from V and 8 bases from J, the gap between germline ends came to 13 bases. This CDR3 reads CASSEAWGGGEKLFF. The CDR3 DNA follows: TGTGCCAGCAGTGAAGCTTGGGGGGGTGGGGAAAAACTGTTTTTT.

The CDR3: CASSPTGVQETQYF. The CDR3 nucleotides are TGTGCCAGCAGCCCAACAGGGGTTCAAGAGACCCAGTACTTC. V is TRBV5-5 and J is TRBJ2-5; 7 nucleotides line up with TRBD1. The CDR3 sequence is 14 residues long. The germline V gene has CDR1 SGHKS and CDR2 YYEKEE (reference sequence). The V and J ends lost 4 bases and 2 bases, in that order; junction bases with no gene match: 5.

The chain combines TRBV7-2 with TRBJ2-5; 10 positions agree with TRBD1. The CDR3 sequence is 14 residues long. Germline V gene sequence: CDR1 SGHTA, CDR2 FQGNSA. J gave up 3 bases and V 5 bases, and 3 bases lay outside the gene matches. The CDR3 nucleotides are TGTGCCAGCAGCCGGACAGGGGGAGAAGAGACCCAGTACTTC. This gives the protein CASSRTGGEETQYF.

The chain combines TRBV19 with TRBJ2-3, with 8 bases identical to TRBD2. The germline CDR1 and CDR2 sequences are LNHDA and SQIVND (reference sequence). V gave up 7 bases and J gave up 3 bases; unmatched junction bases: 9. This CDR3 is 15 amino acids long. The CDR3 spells CASTSAGGLTDTQYF. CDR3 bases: TGTGCCAGTACGTCGGCGGGGGGCCTAACAGATACGCAGTATTTT.

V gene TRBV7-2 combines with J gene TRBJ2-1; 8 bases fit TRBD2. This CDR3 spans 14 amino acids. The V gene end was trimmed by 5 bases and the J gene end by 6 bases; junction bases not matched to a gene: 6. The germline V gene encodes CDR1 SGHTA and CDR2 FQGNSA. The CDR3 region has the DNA TGTGCCAGCAGCCGCTTGACTAGCGTCAATGAGCAGTTCTTC. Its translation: CASSRLTSVNEQFF.

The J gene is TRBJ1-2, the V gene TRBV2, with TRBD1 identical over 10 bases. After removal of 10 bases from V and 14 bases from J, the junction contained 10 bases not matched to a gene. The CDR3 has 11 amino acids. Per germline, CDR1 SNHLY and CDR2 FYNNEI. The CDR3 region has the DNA TGTGCCACCTATGGGACAGGGGAAATGACCTTC. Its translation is CATYGTGEMTF.

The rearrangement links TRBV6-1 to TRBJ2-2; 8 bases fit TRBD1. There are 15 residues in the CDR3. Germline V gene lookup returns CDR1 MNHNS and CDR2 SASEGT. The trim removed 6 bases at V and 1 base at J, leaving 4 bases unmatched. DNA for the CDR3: TGTGCCAGCAGCTTTGGACAGGGGAACACCGGGGAGCTGTTTTTT. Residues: CASSFGQGNTGELFF.

CDR3 nucleotide sequence: TGTGCCAGCAGGGGGGCGGGGGTCCCTAATGAAAAACTGTTTTTT. Translated: CASRGAGVPNEKLFF. The chain uses TRBV27 and TRBJ1-4; TRBD1 is a possible D gene (6 bases). Trimming took 6 bases from V and 3 from J, leaving 14 bases between them. CDR1 and CDR2 from the germline V gene are MNHEY and SMNVEV (reference sequence). This CDR3 comprises 15 residues. The variable domain in full, with the rest retrieved from reference TRBV27 and TRBJ1-4, is EAQVTQNPRYLITVTGKKLTVTCSQNMNHEYMSWYRQDPGLGLRQIYYSMNVEVTDKGDVPEGYKVSRKEKRNFPLILESPSPNQTSLYFCASRGAGVPNEKLFFGSGTQLSVL.

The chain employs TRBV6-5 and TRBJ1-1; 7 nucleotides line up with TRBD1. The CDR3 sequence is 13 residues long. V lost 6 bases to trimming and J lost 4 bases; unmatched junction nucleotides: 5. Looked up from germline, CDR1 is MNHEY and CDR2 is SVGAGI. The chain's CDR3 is CASRDRVSTEAFF. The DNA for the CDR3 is TGTGCCAGCAGAGACAGGGTTTCCACTGAAGCTTTCTTT.

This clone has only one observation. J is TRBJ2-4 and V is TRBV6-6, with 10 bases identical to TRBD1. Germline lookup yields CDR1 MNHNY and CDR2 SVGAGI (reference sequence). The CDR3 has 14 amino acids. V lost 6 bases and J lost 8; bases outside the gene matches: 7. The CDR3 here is CASRGTGAGHIQYF. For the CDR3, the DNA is TGTGCCAGCAGGGGGACAGGGGCTGGGCACATTCAGTACTTC.

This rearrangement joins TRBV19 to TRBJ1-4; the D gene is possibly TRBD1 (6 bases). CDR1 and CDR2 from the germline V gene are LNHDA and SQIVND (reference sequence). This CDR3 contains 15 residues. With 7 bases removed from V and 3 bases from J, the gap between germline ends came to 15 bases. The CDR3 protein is CASKIEQGANEKLFF. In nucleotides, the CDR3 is TGTGCCAGTAAGATCGAACAGGGAGCTAATGAAAAACTGTTTTTT.

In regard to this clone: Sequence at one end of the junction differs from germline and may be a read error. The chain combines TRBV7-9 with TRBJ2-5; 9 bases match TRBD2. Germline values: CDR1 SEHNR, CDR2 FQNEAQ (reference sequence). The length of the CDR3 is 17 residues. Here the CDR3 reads CSSSSTGSGRKGETQYF. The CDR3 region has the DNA TGTTCCAGCAGCTCTACAGGGAGCGGGAGGAAGGGAGAGACCCAGTACTTC.

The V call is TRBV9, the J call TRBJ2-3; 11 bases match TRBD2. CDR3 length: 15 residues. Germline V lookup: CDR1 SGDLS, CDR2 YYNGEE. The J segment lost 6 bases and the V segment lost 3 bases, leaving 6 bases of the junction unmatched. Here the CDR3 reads CASSGSGGAPDTQYF. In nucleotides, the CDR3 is TGTGCCAGCAGCGGTAGCGGGGGGGCTCCCGATACGCAGTATTTT.

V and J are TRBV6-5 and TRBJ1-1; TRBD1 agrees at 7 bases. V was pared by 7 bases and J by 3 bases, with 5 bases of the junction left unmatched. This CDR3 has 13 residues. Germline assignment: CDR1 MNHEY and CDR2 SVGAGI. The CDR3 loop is CASKRGRDTEAFF. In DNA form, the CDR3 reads TGTGCCAGCAAGAGGGGGCGGGACACTGAAGCTTTCTTT.

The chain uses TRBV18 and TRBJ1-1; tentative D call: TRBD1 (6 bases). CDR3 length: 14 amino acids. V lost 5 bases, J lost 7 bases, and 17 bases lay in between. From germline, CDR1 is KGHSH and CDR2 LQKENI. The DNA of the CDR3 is TGTGCCAGCTCATCGGGCGGGGGCGTAGGTGAAGCTTTCTTT. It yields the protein CASSSGGGVGEAFF.

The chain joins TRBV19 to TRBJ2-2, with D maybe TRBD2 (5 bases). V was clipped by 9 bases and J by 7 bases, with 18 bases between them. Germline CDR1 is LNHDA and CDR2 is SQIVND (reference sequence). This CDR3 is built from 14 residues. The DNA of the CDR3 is TGTGCCAGCACTCGGCCTAGCTTCGTCGGGGAGCTGTTTTTT. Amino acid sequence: CASTRPSFVGELFF.

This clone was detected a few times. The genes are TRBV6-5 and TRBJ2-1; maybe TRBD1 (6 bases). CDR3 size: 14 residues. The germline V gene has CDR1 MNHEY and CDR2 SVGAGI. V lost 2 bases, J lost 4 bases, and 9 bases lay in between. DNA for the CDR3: TGTGCCAGCAGTTACGAGGACAGTTACAATGAGCAGTTCTTC. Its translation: CASSYEDSYNEQFF.

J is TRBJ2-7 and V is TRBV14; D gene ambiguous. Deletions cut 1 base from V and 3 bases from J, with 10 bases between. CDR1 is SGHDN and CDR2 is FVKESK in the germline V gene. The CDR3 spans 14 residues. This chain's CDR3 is CASSQVGGVYEQYF. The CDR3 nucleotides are TGTGCCAGCAGCCAAGTCGGCGGAGTCTACGAGCAGTACTTC.

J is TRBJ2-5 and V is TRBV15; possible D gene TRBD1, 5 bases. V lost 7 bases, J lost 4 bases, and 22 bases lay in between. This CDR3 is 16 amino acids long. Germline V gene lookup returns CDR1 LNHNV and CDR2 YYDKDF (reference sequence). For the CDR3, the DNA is TGTGCCACCAACCCAGGGAAATCAGCCGGTCGAGAGACCCAGTACTTC. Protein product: CATNPGKSAGRETQYF.

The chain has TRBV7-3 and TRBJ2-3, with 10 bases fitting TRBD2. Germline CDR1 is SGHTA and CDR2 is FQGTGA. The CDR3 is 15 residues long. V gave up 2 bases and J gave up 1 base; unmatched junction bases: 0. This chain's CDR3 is CASSLGLAGTDTQYF. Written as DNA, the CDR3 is TGTGCCAGCAGCTTAGGACTAGCGGGCACAGATACGCAGTATTTT.

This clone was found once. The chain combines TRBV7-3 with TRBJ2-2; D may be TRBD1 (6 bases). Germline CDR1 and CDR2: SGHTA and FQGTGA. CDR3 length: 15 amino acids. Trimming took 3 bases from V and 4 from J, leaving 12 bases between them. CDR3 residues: CASSFQGSGTGELFF. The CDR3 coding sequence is TGTGCCAGCAGCTTCCAGGGGAGCGGCACCGGGGAGCTGTTTTTT.

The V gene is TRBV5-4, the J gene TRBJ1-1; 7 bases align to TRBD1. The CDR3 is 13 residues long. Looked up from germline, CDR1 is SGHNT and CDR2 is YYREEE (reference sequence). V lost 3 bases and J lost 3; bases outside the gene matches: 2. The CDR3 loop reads CASSSGQYTEAFF. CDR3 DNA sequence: TGTGCCAGCAGCTCGGGACAGTACACTGAAGCTTTCTTT.